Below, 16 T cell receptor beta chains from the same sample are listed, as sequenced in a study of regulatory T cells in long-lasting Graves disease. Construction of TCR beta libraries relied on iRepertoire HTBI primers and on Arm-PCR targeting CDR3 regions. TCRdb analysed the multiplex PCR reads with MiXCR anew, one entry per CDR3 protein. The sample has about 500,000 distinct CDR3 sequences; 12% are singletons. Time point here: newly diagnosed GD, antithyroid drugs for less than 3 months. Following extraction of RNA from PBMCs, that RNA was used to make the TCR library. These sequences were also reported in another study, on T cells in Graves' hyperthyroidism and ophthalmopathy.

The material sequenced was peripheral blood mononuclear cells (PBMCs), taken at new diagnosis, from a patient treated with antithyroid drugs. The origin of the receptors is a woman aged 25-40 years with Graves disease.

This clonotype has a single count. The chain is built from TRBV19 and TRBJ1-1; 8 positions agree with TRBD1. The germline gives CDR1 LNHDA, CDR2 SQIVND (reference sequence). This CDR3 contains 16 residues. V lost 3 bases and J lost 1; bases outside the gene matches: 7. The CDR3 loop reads CASSIDGTGGNTEAFF. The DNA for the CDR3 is TGTGCCAGTAGTATCGACGGGACAGGCGGGAACACTGAAGCTTTCTTT.

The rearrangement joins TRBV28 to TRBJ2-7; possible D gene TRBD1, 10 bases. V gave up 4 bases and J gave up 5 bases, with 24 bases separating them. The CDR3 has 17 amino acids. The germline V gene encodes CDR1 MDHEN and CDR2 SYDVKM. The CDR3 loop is CASSSGTGVSGSHEQYF. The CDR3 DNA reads TGTGCCAGCAGTTCCGGGACAGGGGTTAGCGGGAGCCACGAGCAGTACTTC.

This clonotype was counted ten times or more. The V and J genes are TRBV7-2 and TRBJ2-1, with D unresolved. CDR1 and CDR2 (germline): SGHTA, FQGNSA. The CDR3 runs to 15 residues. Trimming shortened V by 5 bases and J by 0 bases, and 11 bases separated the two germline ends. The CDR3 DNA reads TGTGCCAGCAGCGAGCAAGTAAGCTCCTACAATGAGCAGTTCTTC. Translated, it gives CASSEQVSSYNEQFF.

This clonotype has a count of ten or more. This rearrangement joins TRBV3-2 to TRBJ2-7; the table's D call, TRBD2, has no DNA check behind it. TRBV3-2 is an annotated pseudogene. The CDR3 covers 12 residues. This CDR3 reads CASSPPDGSEYF. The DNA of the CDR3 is TGTGCCAGCAGCCCTCCGGACGGGAGCGAGTACTTC.

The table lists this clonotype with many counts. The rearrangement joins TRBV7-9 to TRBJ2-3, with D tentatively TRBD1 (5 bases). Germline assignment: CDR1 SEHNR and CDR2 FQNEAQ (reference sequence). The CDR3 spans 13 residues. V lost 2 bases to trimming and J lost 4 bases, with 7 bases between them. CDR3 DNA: TGTGCCAGCAGCTTAAAAGGGGCAGATACGCAGTATTTT. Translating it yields CASSLKGADTQYF.

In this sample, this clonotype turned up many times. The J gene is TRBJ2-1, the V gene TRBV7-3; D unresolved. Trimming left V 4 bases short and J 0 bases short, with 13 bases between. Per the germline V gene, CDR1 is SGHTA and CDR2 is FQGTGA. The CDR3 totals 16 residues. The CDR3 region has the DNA TGTGCCAGCAGCTCCCCCCAGCTTGGCTCCTACAATGAGCAGTTCTTC. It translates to CASSSPQLGSYNEQFF.

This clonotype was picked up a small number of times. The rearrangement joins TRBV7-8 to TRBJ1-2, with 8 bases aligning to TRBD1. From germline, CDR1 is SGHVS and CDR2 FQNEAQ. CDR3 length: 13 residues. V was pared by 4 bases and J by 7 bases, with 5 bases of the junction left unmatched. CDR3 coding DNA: TGTGCCAGCAGCTCGCAGGGGGCGGCTGGCTACACCTTC. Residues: CASSSQGAAGYTF.

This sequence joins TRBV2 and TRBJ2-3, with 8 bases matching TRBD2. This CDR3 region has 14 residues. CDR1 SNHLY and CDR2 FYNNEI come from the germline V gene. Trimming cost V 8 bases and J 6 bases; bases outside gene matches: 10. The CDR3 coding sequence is TGTGCCAGCTTCGGCGGGAGGATCGTTGATACGCAGTATTTT. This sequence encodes CASFGGRIVDTQYF.

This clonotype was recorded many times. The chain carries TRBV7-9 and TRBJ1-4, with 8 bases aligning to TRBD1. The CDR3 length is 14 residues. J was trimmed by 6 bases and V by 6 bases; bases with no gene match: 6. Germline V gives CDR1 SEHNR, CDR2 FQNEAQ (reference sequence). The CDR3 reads CASSRGQGYEKLFF. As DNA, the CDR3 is TGTGCCAGCAGTCGCGGACAGGGTTATGAAAAACTGTTTTTT.

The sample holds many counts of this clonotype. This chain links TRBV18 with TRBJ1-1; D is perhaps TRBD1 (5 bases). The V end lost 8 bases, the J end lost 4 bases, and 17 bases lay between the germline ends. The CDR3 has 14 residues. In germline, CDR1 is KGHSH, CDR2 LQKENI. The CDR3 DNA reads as TGTGCCAGCCTGACTCTTGGGGGGGGCACTGAAGCTTTCTTT. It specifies CASLTLGGGTEAFF.

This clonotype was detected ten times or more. In DNA form, the CDR3 reads TGCGCCAGCAGCTTGGATCCGGGACTGAACACTGAAGCTTTCTTT. Amino acids: CASSLDPGLNTEAFF. The chain recombines TRBV5-1 with TRBJ1-1; TRBD1 might be the D (5 bases). The CDR3 has 15 amino acids. Germline V lookup: CDR1 SGHRS, CDR2 YFSETQ. V lost 0 bases, J lost 0 bases, and 9 bases lay in between.

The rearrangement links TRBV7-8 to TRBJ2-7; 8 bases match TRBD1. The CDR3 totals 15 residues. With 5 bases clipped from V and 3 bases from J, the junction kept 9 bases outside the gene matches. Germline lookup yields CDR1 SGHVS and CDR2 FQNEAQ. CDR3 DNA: TGTGCCAGCAGCGAAGGGACAGGTCCCTACTACGAGCAGTACTTC. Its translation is CASSEGTGPYYEQYF.

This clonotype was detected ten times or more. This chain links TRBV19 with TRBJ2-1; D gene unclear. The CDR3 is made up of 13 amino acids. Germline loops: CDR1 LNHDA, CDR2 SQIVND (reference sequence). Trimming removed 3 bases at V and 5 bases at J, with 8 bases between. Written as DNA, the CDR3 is TGTGCCAGTAGTATCTACCTAGACAATGAGCAGTTCTTC. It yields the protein CASSIYLDNEQFF.

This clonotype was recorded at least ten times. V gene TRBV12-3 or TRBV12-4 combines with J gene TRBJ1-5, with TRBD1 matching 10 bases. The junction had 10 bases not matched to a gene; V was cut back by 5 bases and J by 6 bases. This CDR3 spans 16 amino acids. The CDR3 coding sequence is TGTGCCAGCAGTGTCACCGGGACAGGGGTTGCTCAGCCCCAGCATTTT. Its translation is CASSVTGTGVAQPQHF.

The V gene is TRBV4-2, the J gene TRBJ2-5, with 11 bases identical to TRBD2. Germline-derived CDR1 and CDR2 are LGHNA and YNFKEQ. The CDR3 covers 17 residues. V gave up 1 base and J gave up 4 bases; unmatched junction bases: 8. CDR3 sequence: CASSQVLAGGLGETQYF. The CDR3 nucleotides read TGTGCCAGCAGCCAAGTCCTAGCGGGAGGCCTCGGAGAGACCCAGTACTTC.

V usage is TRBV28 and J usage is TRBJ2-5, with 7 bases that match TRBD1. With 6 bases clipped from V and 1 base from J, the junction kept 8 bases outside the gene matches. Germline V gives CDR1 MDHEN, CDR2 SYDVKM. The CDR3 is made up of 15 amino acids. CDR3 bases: TGTGCCAGCAGCAGGTGGACAGGCCCCCAAGAGACCCAGTACTTC. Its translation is CASSRWTGPQETQYF.